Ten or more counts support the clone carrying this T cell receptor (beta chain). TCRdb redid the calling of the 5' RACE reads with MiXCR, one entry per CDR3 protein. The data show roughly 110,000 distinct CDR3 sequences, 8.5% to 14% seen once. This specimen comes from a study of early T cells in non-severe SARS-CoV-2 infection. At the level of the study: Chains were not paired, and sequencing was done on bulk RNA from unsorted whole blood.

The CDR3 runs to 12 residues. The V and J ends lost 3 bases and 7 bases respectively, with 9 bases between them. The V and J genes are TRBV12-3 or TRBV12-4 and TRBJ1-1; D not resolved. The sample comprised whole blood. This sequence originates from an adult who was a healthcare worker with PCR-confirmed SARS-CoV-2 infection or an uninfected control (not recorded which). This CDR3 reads CASSFYGDEAFF. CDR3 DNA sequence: TGTGCCAGCAGTTTCTACGGGGATGAAGCTTTCTTT.